This TCR beta chain is drawn from a study of CD8 T cells in Susac syndrome. This CDR3 is 17 amino acids long. Trimming took 0 bases from V and 4 from J; bases not matched to a gene: 12. Germline assignment: CDR1 SGDLS and CDR2 YYNGEE. With random hexamers, 0.5 to 1 ug RNA was reverse transcribed. TCRdb analysed the immunoSEQ multiplex PCR reads with MiXCR anew, one entry per CDR3 protein. This table has approximately 180,000 distinct CDR3 sequences, approximately 96% appearing once. Sequencing of TCR beta, carried out with a high-throughput approach, was applied to CD8+ and CD4+ T cells from the blood. The multiple sclerosis controls were treatment-naive patients with relapsing-remitting disease that was stable or active. FACS was used to enrich TEMRA cells, whereas the CD8+ and CD4+ T cells were obtained by negative isolation. Overall study results and limits: The authors acknowledged that the study's TCR sequencing and HLA analysis involved relatively few individuals.

About this clonotype itself: Its matching antigen is unknown.

The sequenced sample consisted of CD4+ T cells from PBMCs. V and J are TRBV9 and TRBJ1-2; TRBD1 matches at 7 bases. The sequence was collected from a human donor with multiple sclerosis. The CDR3 reads CASSVAPGQPLGYGYTF. The CDR3 region has the DNA TGTGCCAGCAGCGTAGCCCCGGGACAGCCCCTGGGCTATGGCTACACCTTC.